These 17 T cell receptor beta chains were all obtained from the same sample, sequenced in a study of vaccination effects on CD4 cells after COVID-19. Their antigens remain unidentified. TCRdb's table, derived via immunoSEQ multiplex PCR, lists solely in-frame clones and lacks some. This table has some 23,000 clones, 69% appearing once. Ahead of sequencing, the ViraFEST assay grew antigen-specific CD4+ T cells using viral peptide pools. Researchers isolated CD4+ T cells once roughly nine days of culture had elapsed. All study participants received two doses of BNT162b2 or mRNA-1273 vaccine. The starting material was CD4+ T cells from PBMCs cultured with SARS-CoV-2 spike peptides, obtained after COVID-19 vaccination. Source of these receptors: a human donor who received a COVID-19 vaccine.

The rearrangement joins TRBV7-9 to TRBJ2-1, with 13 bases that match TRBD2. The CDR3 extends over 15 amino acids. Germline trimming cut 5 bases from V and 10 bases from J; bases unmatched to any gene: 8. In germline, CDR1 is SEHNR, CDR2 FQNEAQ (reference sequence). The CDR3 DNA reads TGTGCCAGCAGCGAAACTAGCGGGAGGGCCCTGGAGCAGTTCTTC. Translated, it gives CASSETSGRALEQFF.

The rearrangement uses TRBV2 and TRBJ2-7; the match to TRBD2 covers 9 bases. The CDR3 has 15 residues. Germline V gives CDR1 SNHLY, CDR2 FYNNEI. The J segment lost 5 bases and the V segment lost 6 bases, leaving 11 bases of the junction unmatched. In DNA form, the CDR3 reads TGTGCCAGCAGGGCCTTGACTAGCGGAAGAGACGAGCAGTACTTC. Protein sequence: CASRALTSGRDEQYF.

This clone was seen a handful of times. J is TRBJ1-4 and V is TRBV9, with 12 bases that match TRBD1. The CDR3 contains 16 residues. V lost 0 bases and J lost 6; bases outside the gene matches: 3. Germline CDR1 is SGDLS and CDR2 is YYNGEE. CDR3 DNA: TGTGCCAGCAGCGTAGGAGGGACAGGGGGCCATGAAAAACTGTTTTTT. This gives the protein CASSVGGTGGHEKLFF. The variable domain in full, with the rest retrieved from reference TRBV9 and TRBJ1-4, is DSGVTQTPKHLITATGQRVTLRCSPRSGDLSVYWYQQSLDQGLQFLIQYYNGEERAKGNILERFSAQQFPDLHSELNLSSLELGDSALYFCASSVGGTGGHEKLFFGSGTQLSVL.

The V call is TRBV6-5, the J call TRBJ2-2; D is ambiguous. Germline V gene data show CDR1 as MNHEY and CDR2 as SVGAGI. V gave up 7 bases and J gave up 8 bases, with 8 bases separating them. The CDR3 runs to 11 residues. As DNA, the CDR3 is TGTGCCAGCACCAAGGAGGGGGAGCTGTTTTTT. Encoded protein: CASTKEGELFF.

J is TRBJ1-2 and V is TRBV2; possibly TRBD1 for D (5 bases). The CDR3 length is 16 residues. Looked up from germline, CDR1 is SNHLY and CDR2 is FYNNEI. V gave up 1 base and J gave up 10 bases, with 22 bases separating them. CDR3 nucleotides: TGTGCCAGCAGTGAAGGCCAGTCTCGGGGGGAGTTAGTCTACACCTTC. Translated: CASSEGQSRGELVYTF.

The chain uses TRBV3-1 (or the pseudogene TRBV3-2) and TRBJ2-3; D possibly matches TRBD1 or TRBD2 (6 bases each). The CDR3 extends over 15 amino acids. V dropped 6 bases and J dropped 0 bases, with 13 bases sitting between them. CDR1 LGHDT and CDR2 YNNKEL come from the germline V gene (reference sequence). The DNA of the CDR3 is TGTGCCAGCAGTCCCTTGGGGGGCAGCACAGATACGCAGTATTTT. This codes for CASSPLGGSTDTQYF.

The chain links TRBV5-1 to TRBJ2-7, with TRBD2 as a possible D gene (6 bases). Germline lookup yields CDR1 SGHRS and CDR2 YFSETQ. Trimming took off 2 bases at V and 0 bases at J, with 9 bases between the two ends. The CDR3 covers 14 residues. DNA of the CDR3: TGCGCCAGCAGCTTTGGGGGAGGCTCCTACGAGCAGTACTTC. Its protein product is CASSFGGGSYEQYF. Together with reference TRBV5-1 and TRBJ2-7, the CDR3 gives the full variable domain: KAGVTQTPRYLIKTRGQQVTLSCSPISGHRSVSWYQQTPGQGLQFLFEYFSETQRNKGNFPGRFSGRQFSNSRSEMNVSTLELGDSALYLCASSFGGGSYEQYFGPGTRLTVT.

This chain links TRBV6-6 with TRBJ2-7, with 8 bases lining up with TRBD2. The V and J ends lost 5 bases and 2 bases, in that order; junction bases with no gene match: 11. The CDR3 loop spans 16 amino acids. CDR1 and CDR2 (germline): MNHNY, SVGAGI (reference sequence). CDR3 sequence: CASSTTWSGGTYEQYF. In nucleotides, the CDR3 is TGTGCCAGCAGTACCACATGGAGCGGGGGCACCTACGAGCAGTACTTC.

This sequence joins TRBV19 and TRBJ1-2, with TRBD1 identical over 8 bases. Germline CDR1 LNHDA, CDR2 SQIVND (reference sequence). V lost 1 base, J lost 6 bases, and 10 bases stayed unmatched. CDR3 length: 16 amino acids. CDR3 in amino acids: CASSIGAGGVVDGYTF. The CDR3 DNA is TGTGCCAGTAGTATAGGTGCAGGGGGCGTCGTGGATGGCTACACCTTC.

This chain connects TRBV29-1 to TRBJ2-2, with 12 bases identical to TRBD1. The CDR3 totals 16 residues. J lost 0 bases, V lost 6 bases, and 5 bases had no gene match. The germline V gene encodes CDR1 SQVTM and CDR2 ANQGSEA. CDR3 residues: CSVRDRGRANTGELFF. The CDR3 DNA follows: TGCAGCGTCCGGGACAGGGGGCGTGCGAACACCGGGGAGCTGTTTTTT.

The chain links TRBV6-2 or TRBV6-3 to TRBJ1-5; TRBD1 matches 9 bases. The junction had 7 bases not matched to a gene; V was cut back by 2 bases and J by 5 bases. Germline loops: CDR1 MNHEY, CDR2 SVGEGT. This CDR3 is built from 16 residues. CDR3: CASSYRGGQGYQPQHF. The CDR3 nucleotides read TGTGCCAGCAGTTACAGAGGCGGACAGGGGTATCAGCCCCAGCATTTT.

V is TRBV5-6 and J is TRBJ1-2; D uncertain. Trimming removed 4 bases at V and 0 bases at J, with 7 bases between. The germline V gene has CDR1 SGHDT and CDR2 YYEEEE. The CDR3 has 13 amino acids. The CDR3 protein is CASSRGSNYGYTF. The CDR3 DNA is TGTGCCAGCAGCCGCGGGTCTAACTATGGCTACACCTTC.

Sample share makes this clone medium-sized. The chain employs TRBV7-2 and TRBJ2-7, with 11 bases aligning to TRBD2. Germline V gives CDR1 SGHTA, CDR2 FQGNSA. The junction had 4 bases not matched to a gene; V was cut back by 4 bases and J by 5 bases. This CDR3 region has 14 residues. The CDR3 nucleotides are TGTGCCAGCAGCTATAGCGGGAGGGCCCACGAGCAGTACTTC. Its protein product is CASSYSGRAHEQYF.

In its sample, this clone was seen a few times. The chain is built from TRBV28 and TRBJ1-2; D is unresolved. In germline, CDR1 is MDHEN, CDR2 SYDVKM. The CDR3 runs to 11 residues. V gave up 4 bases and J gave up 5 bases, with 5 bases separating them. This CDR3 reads CASSSRYGYTF. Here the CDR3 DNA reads TGTGCCAGCAGTTCTAGATATGGCTACACCTTC.

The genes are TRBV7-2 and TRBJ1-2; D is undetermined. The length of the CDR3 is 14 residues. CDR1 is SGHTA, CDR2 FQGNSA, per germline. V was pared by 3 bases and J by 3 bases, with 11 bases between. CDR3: CASSFSGIDYGYTF. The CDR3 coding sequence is TGTGCCAGCAGCTTCAGCGGGATCGACTATGGCTACACCTTC.

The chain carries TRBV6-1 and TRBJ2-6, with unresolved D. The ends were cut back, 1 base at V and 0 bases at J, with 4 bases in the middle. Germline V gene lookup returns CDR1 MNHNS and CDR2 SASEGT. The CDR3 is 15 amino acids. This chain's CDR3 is CASSEEGSGANVLTF. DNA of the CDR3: TGTGCCAGCAGTGAAGAGGGCTCTGGGGCCAACGTCCTGACTTTC.

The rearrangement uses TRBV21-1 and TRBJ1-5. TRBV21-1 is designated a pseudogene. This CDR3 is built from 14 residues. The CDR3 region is CASRAKKWVQPQHF. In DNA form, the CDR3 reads TGTGCCAGCAGGGCGAAAAAGTGGGTACAGCCCCAGCATTTT.